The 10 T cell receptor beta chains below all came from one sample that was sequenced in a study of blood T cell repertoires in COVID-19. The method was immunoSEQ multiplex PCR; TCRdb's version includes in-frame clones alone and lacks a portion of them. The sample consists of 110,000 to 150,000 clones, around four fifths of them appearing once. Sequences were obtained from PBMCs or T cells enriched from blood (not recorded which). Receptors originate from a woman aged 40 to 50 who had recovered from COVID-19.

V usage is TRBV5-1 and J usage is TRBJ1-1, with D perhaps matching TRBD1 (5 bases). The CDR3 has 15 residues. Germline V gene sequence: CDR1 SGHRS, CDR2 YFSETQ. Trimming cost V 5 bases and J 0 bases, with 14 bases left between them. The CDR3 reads CASRVQAYMNTEAFF. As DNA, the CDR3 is TGCGCCAGCAGGGTACAGGCATACATGAACACTGAAGCTTTCTTT.

The CDR3 DNA follows: TGTGCCAGCAGCCAAGCCCCGGGGAGCGGGAGGGCCCTTGAGCAGTTCTTC. Protein sequence: CASSQAPGSGRALEQFF. The V call is TRBV3-1 (or the pseudogene TRBV3-2), the J call TRBJ2-1; 10 bases match TRBD2. Losses at the gene ends were 1 base for V and 9 bases for J; bases not matched to a gene: 12. This CDR3 is built from 17 residues. In germline, CDR1 is LGHDT, CDR2 YNNKEL (reference sequence).

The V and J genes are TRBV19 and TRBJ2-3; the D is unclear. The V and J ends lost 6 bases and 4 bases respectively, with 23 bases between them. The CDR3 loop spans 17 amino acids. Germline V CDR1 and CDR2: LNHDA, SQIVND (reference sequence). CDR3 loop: CASRYSASGAHPDTQYF. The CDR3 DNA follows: TGTGCCAGTAGATATTCTGCTTCGGGTGCCCATCCAGATACGCAGTATTTT.

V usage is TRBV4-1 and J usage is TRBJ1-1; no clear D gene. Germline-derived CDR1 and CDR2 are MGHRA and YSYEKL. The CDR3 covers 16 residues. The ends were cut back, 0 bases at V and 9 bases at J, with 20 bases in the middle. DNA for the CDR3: TGCGCCAGCAGCCAAGATGAAACCCGGACTCCGCAACAAGCTTTCTTT. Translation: CASSQDETRTPQQAFF.

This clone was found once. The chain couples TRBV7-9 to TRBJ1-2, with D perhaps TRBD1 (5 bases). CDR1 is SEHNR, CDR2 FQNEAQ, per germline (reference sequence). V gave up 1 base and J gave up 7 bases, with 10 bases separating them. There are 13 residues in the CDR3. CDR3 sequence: CASSLDTTVGYTF. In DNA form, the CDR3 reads TGTGCCAGCAGCTTAGACACGACAGTTGGCTACACCTTC.

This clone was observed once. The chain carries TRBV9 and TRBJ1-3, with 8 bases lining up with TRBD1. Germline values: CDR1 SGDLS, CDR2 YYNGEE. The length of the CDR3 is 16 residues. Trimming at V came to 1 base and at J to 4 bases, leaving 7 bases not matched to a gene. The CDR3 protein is CASSVSPGTGGNTIYF. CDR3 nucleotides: TGTGCCAGCAGCGTAAGCCCCGGGACAGGAGGAAACACCATATATTTT.

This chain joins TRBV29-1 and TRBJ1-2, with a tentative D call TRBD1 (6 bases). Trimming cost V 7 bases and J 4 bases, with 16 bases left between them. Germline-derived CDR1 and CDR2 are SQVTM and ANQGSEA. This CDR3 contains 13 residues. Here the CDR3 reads CSAPTGTPYGYTF. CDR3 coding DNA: TGCAGCGCCCCGACAGGAACCCCCTATGGCTACACCTTC.

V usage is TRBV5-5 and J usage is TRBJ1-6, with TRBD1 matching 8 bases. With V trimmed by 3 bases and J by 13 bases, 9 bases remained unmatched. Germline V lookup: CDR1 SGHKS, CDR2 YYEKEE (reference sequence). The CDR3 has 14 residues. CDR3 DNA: TGTGCCAGCAGCTCGCGTCAGGGGGCGGGCCCCCTCCACTTT. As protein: CASSSRQGAGPLHF.

The CDR3 spells CASSPSLTGVTEAFF. CDR3 bases: TGTGCCAGCAGTCCCTCCCTTACAGGGGTGACTGAAGCTTTCTTT. The rearrangement joins TRBV27 to TRBJ1-1; TRBD1 aligns across 7 bases. Germline V gives CDR1 MNHEY, CDR2 SMNVEV (reference sequence). With 5 bases clipped from V and 5 bases from J, the junction kept 11 bases outside the gene matches. This CDR3 contains 15 residues.

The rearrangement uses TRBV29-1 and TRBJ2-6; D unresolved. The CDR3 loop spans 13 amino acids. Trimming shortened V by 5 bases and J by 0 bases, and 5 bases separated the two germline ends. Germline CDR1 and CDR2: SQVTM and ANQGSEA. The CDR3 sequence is CSVRASGANVLTF. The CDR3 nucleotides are TGCAGCGTTAGAGCCTCTGGGGCCAACGTCCTGACTTTC.